This TCR beta chain was recorded in a study of T cell responses to AZD1222 COVID-19 vaccine. Findings and limits, study-wide: Seropositivity was recorded at baseline in only five to seven AZD1222 recipients.

This clone was seen a single time. Its antigen is currently unknown. V dropped 4 bases and J dropped 0 bases, with 15 bases sitting between them. Germline V gene sequence: CDR1 MGHRA, CDR2 YSYEKL. The CDR3 is made up of 17 amino acids. TCRdb's table, derived via immunoSEQ multiplex PCR, lists solely in-frame clones and lacks some. Here the sample spans tens of thousands of clones, roughly 90% being singletons. This sequence joins TRBV4-1 and TRBJ2-2; unclear D gene. This sample comprised peripheral blood, obtained 28 days after the second AZD1222 dose. The TCR originated in an adult who received the AZD1222 COVID-19 vaccine. The CDR3 DNA reads TGCGCCAGCAGCCCCTCTCCGGGCAGACCGAACACCGGGGAGCTGTTTTTT. It specifies CASSPSPGRPNTGELFF.